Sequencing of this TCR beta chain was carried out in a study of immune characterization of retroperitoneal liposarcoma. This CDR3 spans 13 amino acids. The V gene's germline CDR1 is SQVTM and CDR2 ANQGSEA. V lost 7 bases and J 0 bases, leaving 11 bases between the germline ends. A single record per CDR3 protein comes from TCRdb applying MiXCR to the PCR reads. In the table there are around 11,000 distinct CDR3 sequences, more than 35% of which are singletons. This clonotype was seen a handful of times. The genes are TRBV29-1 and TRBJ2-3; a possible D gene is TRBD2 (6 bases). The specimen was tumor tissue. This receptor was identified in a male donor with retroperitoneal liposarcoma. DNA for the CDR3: TGCAGCGCTCGGGAGCCAAGCACAGATACGCAGTATTTT. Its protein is CSAREPSTDTQYF.